The rows below give T cell receptor beta chains drawn from one sample of a study of response to subunit inactivated influenza vaccine. TCRdb re-called the RT-PCR reads with MiXCR, one entry per CDR3 protein. The table records 550,000 to 650,000 distinct CDR3 sequences, 10% to 15% of them present only once. Sequencing used PBMCs from blood, obtained on the day of vaccination. All receptors derive from a man aged 45 to 65 who received an inactivated influenza vaccine. Both conserved end residues are part of each CDR3. Fields, in order: D gene, J gene, V gene, CDR3 length, CDR3 protein. The D gene is left open where the match is weak.

D gene: TRBD1; J gene: TRBJ2-6; V gene: TRBV5-1; CDR3 length: 16; CDR3 protein: CASSWDSSSGANVLTF
D gene: NA; J gene: TRBJ2-5; V gene: TRBV5-4; CDR3 length: 15; CDR3 protein: CASSYPGEGSETQYF
D gene: NA; J gene: TRBJ2-1; V gene: TRBV5-3; CDR3 length: 15; CDR3 protein: CARGPGVSSYNEQFF
D gene: NA; J gene: TRBJ1-2; V gene: TRBV15; CDR3 length: 13; CDR3 protein: CATSRARNSGYTF
D gene: NA; J gene: TRBJ2-5; V gene: TRBV5-1; CDR3 length: 15; CDR3 protein: CASSLSRGGQETQYF
D gene: NA; J gene: TRBJ2-7; V gene: TRBV20-1; CDR3 length: 13; CDR3 protein: CSARKGGVYEQYF
D gene: NA; J gene: TRBJ1-6; V gene: TRBV6-1; CDR3 length: 13; CDR3 protein: CASRAVDNSPLHF
D gene: TRBD2; J gene: TRBJ2-3; V gene: TRBV6-2/TRBV6-3; CDR3 length: 14; CDR3 protein: CASSSRLASDTQYF
D gene: TRBD1; J gene: TRBJ1-4; V gene: TRBV5-1; CDR3 length: 15; CDR3 protein: CASSSGQARNEKLFF
D gene: NA; J gene: TRBJ2-2; V gene: TRBV12-3/TRBV12-4; CDR3 length: 12; CDR3 protein: CASIPVGGELFF
D gene: NA; J gene: TRBJ2-3; V gene: TRBV10-3; CDR3 length: 14; CDR3 protein: CAISETASTDTQYF
D gene: TRBD1; J gene: TRBJ2-3; V gene: TRBV12-3/TRBV12-4; CDR3 length: 15; CDR3 protein: CASRETDRNTDTQYF
D gene: TRBD2; J gene: TRBJ2-3; V gene: TRBV14; CDR3 length: 16; CDR3 protein: CASSRTSMTTGDTQYF
D gene: NA; J gene: TRBJ2-1; V gene: TRBV3-1; CDR3 length: 12; CDR3 protein: CASSQRSYEQFF
D gene: TRBD1; J gene: TRBJ2-1; V gene: TRBV27; CDR3 length: 15; CDR3 protein: CASSADRAPRNEQFF
D gene: TRBD2; J gene: TRBJ2-3; V gene: TRBV29-1; CDR3 length: 16; CDR3 protein: CSVALAGGPGFYTQYF
D gene: TRBD1; J gene: TRBJ2-7; V gene: TRBV9; CDR3 length: 15; CDR3 protein: CASSVDNRGLYEQYF
D gene: NA; J gene: TRBJ1-6; V gene: TRBV10-2; CDR3 length: 14; CDR3 protein: CASNPQGWNSPLHF
D gene: TRBD1; J gene: TRBJ1-1; V gene: TRBV15; CDR3 length: 15; CDR3 protein: CATSRDRGLDTEAFF
D gene: NA; J gene: TRBJ2-5; V gene: TRBV4-2; CDR3 length: 17; CDR3 protein: CASSQENSVYAQETQYF
D gene: TRBD2; J gene: TRBJ2-2; V gene: TRBV20-1; CDR3 length: 15; CDR3 protein: CCAREAGANTGELFF
D gene: NA; J gene: TRBJ2-7; V gene: TRBV14; CDR3 length: 12; CDR3 protein: CANSQAGYEQYF
D gene: NA; J gene: TRBJ1-1; V gene: TRBV6-1; CDR3 length: 13; CDR3 protein: CASSEGGFPEAFF
D gene: TRBD1; J gene: TRBJ1-2; V gene: TRBV2; CDR3 length: 15; CDR3 protein: CASSLDRGNWDGYTF
D gene: TRBD1; J gene: TRBJ2-5; V gene: TRBV4-2; CDR3 length: 14; CDR3 protein: CASSPLGQGETQYF
D gene: NA; J gene: TRBJ2-2; V gene: TRBV5-1; CDR3 length: 14; CDR3 protein: CASSDGLLNGELFF
D gene: NA; J gene: TRBJ2-2; V gene: TRBV19; CDR3 length: 14; CDR3 protein: CASSILTGGGELFF
D gene: NA; J gene: TRBJ2-5; V gene: TRBV23-1; CDR3 length: 15; CDR3 protein: CASSQKTDKKETQYF
D gene: NA; J gene: TRBJ1-1; V gene: TRBV12-3/TRBV12-4; CDR3 length: 11; CDR3 protein: CASSLATEAFF
D gene: NA; J gene: TRBJ2-1; V gene: TRBV7-9; CDR3 length: 17; CDR3 protein: CASSLGFGSSSYNEQFF
D gene: TRBD1; J gene: TRBJ2-1; V gene: TRBV9; CDR3 length: 15; CDR3 protein: CASSLSGQRSNEQFF
D gene: NA; J gene: TRBJ1-5; V gene: TRBV24-1; CDR3 length: 16; CDR3 protein: CATSDSAGLSNQPQHF
D gene: TRBD1; J gene: TRBJ1-1; V gene: TRBV5-6; CDR3 length: 14; CDR3 protein: CASSPTGSSNEAFF
D gene: TRBD1; J gene: TRBJ1-6; V gene: TRBV19; CDR3 length: 13; CDR3 protein: CASTKTGTSPLHF
D gene: TRBD1; J gene: TRBJ2-5; V gene: TRBV7-2; CDR3 length: 15; CDR3 protein: CASSSGGQLQETQYF
D gene: TRBD2; J gene: TRBJ2-1; V gene: TRBV29-1; CDR3 length: 14; CDR3 protein: CSVERTSRNNEQFF
D gene: TRBD2; J gene: TRBJ2-2; V gene: TRBV6-1; CDR3 length: 16; CDR3 protein: CASMASGYTNTGELFF
D gene: NA; J gene: TRBJ2-5; V gene: TRBV3-1; CDR3 length: 12; CDR3 protein: CASSQGKETQYF
D gene: NA; J gene: TRBJ1-6; V gene: TRBV10-3; CDR3 length: 17; CDR3 protein: CAISESIFQGDNSPLHF
D gene: NA; J gene: TRBJ2-3; V gene: TRBV29-1; CDR3 length: 13; CDR3 protein: CSVAAGSRGTQYF
D gene: NA; J gene: TRBJ2-5; V gene: TRBV20-1; CDR3 length: 12; CDR3 protein: CSATGDQETQYF
D gene: NA; J gene: TRBJ1-2; V gene: TRBV7-6; CDR3 length: 14; CDR3 protein: CASSYTGGRGGYTF
D gene: TRBD1; J gene: TRBJ2-1; V gene: TRBV10-3; CDR3 length: 11; CDR3 protein: CAISEGDRVLF
D gene: NA; J gene: TRBJ1-2; V gene: TRBV10-3; CDR3 length: 14; CDR3 protein: CAISDSLGGNGYTF
D gene: NA; J gene: TRBJ2-5; V gene: TRBV7-9; CDR3 length: 15; CDR3 protein: CASSLGSYQWETQYF
D gene: NA; J gene: TRBJ2-5; V gene: TRBV3-1; CDR3 length: 15; CDR3 protein: CASSHLGSGLETQYF
D gene: NA; J gene: TRBJ2-1; V gene: TRBV5-1; CDR3 length: 15; CDR3 protein: CASSLAGVNYNEQFF
D gene: TRBD2; J gene: TRBJ2-3; V gene: TRBV9; CDR3 length: 15; CDR3 protein: CASRRGEGYTDTQYF
D gene: TRBD2; J gene: TRBJ2-5; V gene: TRBV7-2; CDR3 length: 16; CDR3 protein: CASSLWASGYQETQYF